This T cell receptor (beta chain) was sequenced during a study of CD8+CD57+ T cells in acquired aplastic anemia. Study background: Sorted CD4+ and CD8+ cells gave an average of approximately 3 ug of DNA.

This clonotype was seen many times. Before being chosen for sequencing, patients had shown CD8+CD57+ cell expansion by flow cytometry. All participating patients were living with severe acquired aplastic anemia. The V gene's germline CDR1 is DFQATT and CDR2 SNEGSKA (reference sequence). The CDR3 is 14 amino acids. V was trimmed by 0 bases and J by 5 bases, leaving 13 bases between them. CDR3 and TCR beta VDJ profiling relied on genomic DNA as the template. MiXCR, applied by TCRdb to the reads, yields one record per CDR3 protein. The table has some 120,000 distinct CDR3 sequences, about 43% seen once. The V call is TRBV20-1, the J call TRBJ2-5; D is uncertain. The sequence was collected from a human donor with aplastic anemia. Material for sequencing was sorted CD4+, CD8+, or CD8+CD57+ T cells (not recorded which) from PBMCs. Here the CDR3 reads CSARDWIFRETQYF. CDR3 bases: TGCAGTGCTAGAGATTGGATCTTCCGGGAGACCCAGTACTTC.